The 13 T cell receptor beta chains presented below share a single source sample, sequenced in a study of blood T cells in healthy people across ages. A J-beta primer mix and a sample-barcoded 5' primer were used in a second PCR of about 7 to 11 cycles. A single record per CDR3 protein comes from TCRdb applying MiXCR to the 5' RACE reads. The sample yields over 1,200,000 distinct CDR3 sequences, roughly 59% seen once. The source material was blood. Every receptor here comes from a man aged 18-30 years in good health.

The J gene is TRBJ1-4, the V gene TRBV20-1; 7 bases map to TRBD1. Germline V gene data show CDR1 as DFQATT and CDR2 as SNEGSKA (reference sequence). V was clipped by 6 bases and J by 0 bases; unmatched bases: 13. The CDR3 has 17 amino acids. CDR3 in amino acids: CSASPPGTAATNEKLFF. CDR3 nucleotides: TGCAGTGCCTCCCCCCCTGGGACAGCTGCAACTAATGAAAAACTGTTTTTT.

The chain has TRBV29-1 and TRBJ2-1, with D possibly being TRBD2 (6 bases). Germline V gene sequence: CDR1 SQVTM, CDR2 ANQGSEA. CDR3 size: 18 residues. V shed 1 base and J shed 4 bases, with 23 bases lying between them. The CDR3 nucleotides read TGCAGCGTTGAAGGCGGGGTGGAGGTTAAGGGCGCATACAATGAGCAGTTCTTC. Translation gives CSVEGGVEVKGAYNEQFF.

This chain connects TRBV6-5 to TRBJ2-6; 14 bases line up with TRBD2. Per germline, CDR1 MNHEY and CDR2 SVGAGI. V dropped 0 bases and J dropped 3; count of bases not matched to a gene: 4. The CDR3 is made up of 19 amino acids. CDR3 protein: CASSYSGLAGARGANVLTF. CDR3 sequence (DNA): TGTGCCAGCAGTTACTCGGGACTAGCGGGAGCGCGTGGGGCCAACGTCCTGACTTTC.

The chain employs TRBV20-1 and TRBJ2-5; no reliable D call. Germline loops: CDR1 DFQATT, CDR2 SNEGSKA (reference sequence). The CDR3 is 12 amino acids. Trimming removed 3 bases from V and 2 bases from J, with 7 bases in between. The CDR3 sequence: CSASSLQETQYF. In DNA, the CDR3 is TGCAGTGCTAGTTCCTTACAAGAGACCCAGTACTTC.

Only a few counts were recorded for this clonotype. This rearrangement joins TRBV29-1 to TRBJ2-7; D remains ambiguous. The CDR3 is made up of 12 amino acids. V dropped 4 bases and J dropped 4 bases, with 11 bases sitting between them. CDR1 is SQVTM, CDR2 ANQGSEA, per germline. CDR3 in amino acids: CSVGDTDYEQYF. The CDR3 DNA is TGCAGCGTTGGTGACACTGATTACGAGCAGTACTTC.

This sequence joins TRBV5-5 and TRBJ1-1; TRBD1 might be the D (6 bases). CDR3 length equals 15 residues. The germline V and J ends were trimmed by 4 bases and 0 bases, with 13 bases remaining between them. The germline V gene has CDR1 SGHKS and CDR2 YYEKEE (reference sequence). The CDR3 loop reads CASSGSGQMNTEAFF. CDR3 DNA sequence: TGTGCCAGCAGCGGAAGTGGACAGATGAACACTGAAGCTTTCTTT.

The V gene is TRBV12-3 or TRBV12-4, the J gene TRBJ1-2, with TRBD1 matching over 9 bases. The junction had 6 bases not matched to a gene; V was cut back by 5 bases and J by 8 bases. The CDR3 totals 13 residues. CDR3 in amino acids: CASSKQGAEGYTF. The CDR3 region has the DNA TGTGCCAGCAGTAAACAGGGGGCGGAGGGCTACACCTTC.

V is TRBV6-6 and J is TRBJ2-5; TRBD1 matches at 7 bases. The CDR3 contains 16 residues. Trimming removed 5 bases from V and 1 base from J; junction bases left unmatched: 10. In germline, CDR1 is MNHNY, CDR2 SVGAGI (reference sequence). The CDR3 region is CASSQIYRGAQETQYF. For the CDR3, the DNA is TGTGCCAGCAGTCAAATCTACAGGGGAGCCCAAGAGACCCAGTACTTC.

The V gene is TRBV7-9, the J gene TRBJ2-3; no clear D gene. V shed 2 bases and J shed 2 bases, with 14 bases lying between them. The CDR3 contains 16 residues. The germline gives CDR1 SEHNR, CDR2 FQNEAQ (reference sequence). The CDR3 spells CASSLSSSSFTDTQYF. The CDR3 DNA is TGTGCCAGCAGCTTATCCAGCAGTTCCTTCACAGATACGCAGTATTTT.

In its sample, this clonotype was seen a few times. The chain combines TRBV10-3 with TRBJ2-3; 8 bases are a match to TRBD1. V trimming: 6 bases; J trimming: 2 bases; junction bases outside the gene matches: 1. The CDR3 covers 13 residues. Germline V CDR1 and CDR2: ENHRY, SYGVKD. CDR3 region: CAIRTGVTDTQYF. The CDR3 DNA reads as TGTGCCATCAGGACAGGGGTCACAGATACGCAGTATTTT.

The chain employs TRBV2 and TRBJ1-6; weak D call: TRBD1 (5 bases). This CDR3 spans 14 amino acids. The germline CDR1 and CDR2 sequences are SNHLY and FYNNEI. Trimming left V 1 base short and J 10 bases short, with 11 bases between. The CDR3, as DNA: TGTGCCAGCAGTGAAGGCCTCCGGGGGTCACCCCTCCACTTT. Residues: CASSEGLRGSPLHF.

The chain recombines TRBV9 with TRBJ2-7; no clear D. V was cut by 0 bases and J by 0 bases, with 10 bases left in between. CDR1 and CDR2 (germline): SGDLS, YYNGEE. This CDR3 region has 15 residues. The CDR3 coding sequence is TGTGCCAGCAGCGTAGGGCAGGCCAACTCCTACGAGCAGTACTTC. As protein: CASSVGQANSYEQYF.

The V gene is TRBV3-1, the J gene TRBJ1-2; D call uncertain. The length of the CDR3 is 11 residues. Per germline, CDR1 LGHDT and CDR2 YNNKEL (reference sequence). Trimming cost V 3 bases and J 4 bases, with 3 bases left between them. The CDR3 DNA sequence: TGTGCCAGCAGCCATCGCTATGGCTACACCTTC. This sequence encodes CASSHRYGYTF. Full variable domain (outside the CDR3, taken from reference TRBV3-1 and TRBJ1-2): DTAVSQTPKYLVTQMGNDKSIKCEQNLGHDTMYWYKQDSKKFLKIMFSYNNKELIINETVPNRFSPKSPDKAHLNLHINSLELGDSAVYFCASSHRYGYTFGSGTRLTVV.